Given below is one T cell receptor beta chain in context. The antigen is not known. This CDR3 has 12 residues. V lost 0 bases and J 6 bases, leaving 5 bases between the germline ends. CDR1 is MNHEY and CDR2 is SVGEGT in the germline V gene. An equimolar mix of two oligonucleotides served as the beta constant-region primer for TRBC1 and TRBC2. The ligated cDNA underwent four PCR rounds using SP2 and nested alpha and beta constant-region primers. TCRdb re-called the UMI-ligation and nested PCR reads through MiXCR, storing one row per CDR3 protein. The sample lists roughly 99,000 distinct CDR3 sequences, roughly 12% occurring once. The sample is drawn from a study of naive and memory T cell subsets. Study-wide findings and caveats: Especially in CD8 cells, naive repertoires contained a few larger clonotypes, possibly CD45RA-re-expressing memory cells.

Four subsets defined by CD45RA and CD27 were sorted after CD3, CD4, CD8 and live/dead staining. The chain uses TRBV6-2 or TRBV6-3 and TRBJ1-1, with D uncertain. Sample: naive CD4+ T cells from blood. The TCR originated in a human donor in good health. The chain's CDR3 is CASSYSPPEAFF. The CDR3 DNA follows: TGTGCCAGCAGTTACTCTCCCCCTGAAGCTTTCTTT.